The 17 T cell receptor beta chains reported below all come from one sample, sequenced in a study of blood T cell repertoires in COVID-19. Assay: immunoSEQ multiplex PCR; the TCRdb copy retains only in-frame clones and omits some. The sample records 160,000 or so clones, 80% being singletons. The sequencing sample was made of peripheral blood. All receptors come from an older man with active or convalescent COVID-19.

This clone was detected only a few times. V is TRBV29-1 and J is TRBJ2-3; TRBD2 agrees at 13 bases. The V gene end was trimmed by 1 base and the J gene end by 5 bases; junction bases not matched to a gene: 9. CDR1 is SQVTM, CDR2 ANQGSEA, per germline. This CDR3 contains 17 residues. The chain's CDR3 is CSVEVQTSGGQEDTQYF. CDR3 bases: TGCAGCGTTGAAGTCCAGACTAGCGGGGGGCAGGAAGATACGCAGTATTTT.

This clone has a count of ten or more. The chain has TRBV7-9 and TRBJ2-3; 7 nucleotides line up with TRBD1. The trim removed 7 bases at V and 0 bases at J, leaving 4 bases unmatched. CDR1 SEHNR and CDR2 FQNEAQ come from the germline V gene (reference sequence). CDR3 length: 14 amino acids. The CDR3 loop is CASTGDRSTDTQYF. CDR3 coding DNA: TGTGCCAGCACAGGGGACAGAAGCACAGATACGCAGTATTTT.

The chain employs TRBV3-1 (or the pseudogene TRBV3-2) and TRBJ1-1; D not resolved. CDR1 and CDR2 from the germline V gene are LGHDT and YNNKEL (reference sequence). The CDR3 has 17 amino acids. V was cut by 3 bases and J by 5 bases, with 22 bases left in between. The CDR3 nucleotides read TGTGCCAGCAGCCAGAAGCCGGGATTGGGAGGTTGGACTGAAGCTTTCTTT. This translates into CASSQKPGLGGWTEAFF.

The V and J genes are TRBV20-1 and TRBJ2-7; D possibly corresponds to TRBD2 (5 bases). Trimming removed 6 bases at V and 7 bases at J, with 7 bases between. Germline values: CDR1 DFQATT, CDR2 SNEGSKA (reference sequence). This CDR3 contains 9 residues. CDR3 sequence (DNA): TGCAGTGCCGGGGTGGAGCAGTACTTC. This encodes CSAGVEQYF.

The chain carries TRBV6-1 and TRBJ2-7, with D maybe TRBD2 (6 bases). Germline CDR1 is MNHNS and CDR2 is SASEGT. There are 15 residues in the CDR3. Deletions cut 0 bases from V and 0 bases from J, with 9 bases between. The CDR3 DNA is TGTGCCAGCAGTGAAGCCCGACTAGACTCCTACGAGCAGTACTTC. This gives the protein CASSEARLDSYEQYF.

The V and J genes are TRBV2 and TRBJ2-2; 9 positions agree with TRBD1. CDR3 length equals 14 residues. Per the germline V gene, CDR1 is SNHLY and CDR2 is FYNNEI. V shed 6 bases, J shed 3 bases, and the junction held 2 bases outside the gene matches. The DNA for the CDR3 is TGTGCCAGCAGCAGACAGGGGGACACCGGGGAGCTGTTTTTT. Its protein product is CASSRQGDTGELFF.

The chain combines TRBV3-1 (or the pseudogene TRBV3-2) with TRBJ2-7, with 12 bases matching TRBD2. This CDR3 is built from 16 residues. With V trimmed by 0 bases and J by 2 bases, 2 bases remained unmatched. Germline V gene lookup returns CDR1 LGHDT and CDR2 YNNKEL (reference sequence). In DNA, the CDR3 is TGTGCCAGCAGCCAAGACGGGACTAGCGGGCCCTACGAGCAGTACTTC. Translating gives CASSQDGTSGPYEQYF.

V usage is TRBV6-5 and J usage is TRBJ2-2; 7 nucleotides match TRBD1. The CDR3 has 15 residues. Germline CDR1 and CDR2: MNHEY and SVGAGI. V was pared by 2 bases and J by 3 bases, with 3 bases of the junction left unmatched. CDR3 coding DNA: TGTGCCAGCAGTTACGGGCAGGGGGACACCGGGGAGCTGTTTTTT. Translation: CASSYGQGDTGELFF.

The CDR3 DNA reads TGTGCCAGCAGCTCTAGCGGGGGGGTTGTGACAGATACGCAGTATTTT. Translating it yields CASSSSGGVVTDTQYF. The chain links TRBV28 to TRBJ2-3; 12 positions agree with TRBD2. Trimming took 6 bases from V and 3 from J; bases not matched to a gene: 7. The CDR3 has 16 residues. CDR1 is MDHEN and CDR2 is SYDVKM in the germline V gene.

The chain uses TRBV30 and TRBJ1-2, with 7 positions matching TRBD1. The length of the CDR3 is 14 residues. Germline-derived CDR1 and CDR2 are GTSNPN and SVGIG (reference sequence). The V segment lost 0 bases and the J segment 4 bases; nucleotides outside the gene matches: 5. The chain's CDR3 is CAWSVPGTVYGYTF. The CDR3 region has the DNA TGTGCCTGGAGTGTCCCCGGGACAGTCTATGGCTACACCTTC.

V and J are TRBV5-1 and TRBJ2-7; TRBD2 aligns across 11 bases. V gave up 3 bases and J gave up 0 bases; unmatched junction bases: 2. The CDR3 is 15 amino acids. Germline V CDR1 and CDR2: SGHRS, YFSETQ. The CDR3 loop reads CASSWGLADSYEQYF. DNA for the CDR3: TGCGCCAGCAGCTGGGGACTAGCGGACTCCTACGAGCAGTACTTC.

The rearrangement uses TRBV2 and TRBJ2-7, with 9 bases that match TRBD1. V gave up 1 base and J gave up 7 bases; unmatched junction bases: 5. Germline CDR1 and CDR2: SNHLY and FYNNEI. The CDR3 consists of 14 residues. The DNA of the CDR3 is TGTGCCAGCAGTGAAGGGACAGGGGATGGGGAGCAGTACTTC. Translating it yields CASSEGTGDGEQYF.

The chain joins TRBV2 to TRBJ1-2, with TRBD1 matching over 10 bases. Trimming cost V 2 bases and J 4 bases; bases outside gene matches: 1. The CDR3 loop spans 14 amino acids. CDR1 is SNHLY and CDR2 is FYNNEI in the germline V gene. The CDR3 here is CASSERTGGYGYTF. In DNA, the CDR3 is TGTGCCAGCAGTGAAAGGACAGGGGGCTATGGCTACACCTTC.

Concerning this clone: The same CDR3 can be traced to other DNA sequences in this sample. V gene TRBV30 combines with J gene TRBJ1-2; D is possibly TRBD1 (5 bases). V was pared by 2 bases and J by 8 bases, with 9 bases between. The CDR3 sequence is 11 residues long. Looked up from germline, CDR1 is GTSNPN and CDR2 is SVGIG (reference sequence). As DNA, the CDR3 is TGTGCCTGGAGTCCTGGGGCGGGCTACACCTTC. This gives the protein CAWSPGAGYTF.

The chain couples TRBV27 to TRBJ1-5; the D gene is possibly TRBD1 (6 bases). Germline CDR1 MNHEY, CDR2 SMNVEV (reference sequence). The CDR3 is made up of 18 amino acids. V gave up 4 bases and J gave up 2 bases, with 21 bases separating them. This CDR3 reads CASSSKPPGHVRNQPQHF. CDR3 DNA: TGTGCCAGCAGTTCAAAGCCCCCGGGACATGTACGCAATCAGCCCCAGCATTTT.

This rearrangement joins TRBV29-1 to TRBJ1-2; TRBD1 agrees at 8 bases. Germline CDR1 is SQVTM and CDR2 is ANQGSEA. Trimming took 8 bases from V and 4 from J; bases not matched to a gene: 3. The CDR3 sequence is 11 residues long. CDR3 sequence: CSSGGSYGYTF. CDR3 DNA: TGCAGCTCAGGGGGCAGCTATGGCTACACCTTC. Using reference TRBV29-1 and TRBJ1-2 for the parts outside the CDR3, the full variable domain is SAVISQKPSRDICQRGTSLTIQCQVDSQVTMMFWYRQQPGQSLTLIATANQGSEATYESGFVIDKFPISRPNLTFSTLTVSNMSPEDSSIYLCSSGGSYGYTFGSGTRLTVV.

The chain joins TRBV7-8 to TRBJ1-1; D gene unclear. Looked up from germline, CDR1 is SGHVS and CDR2 is FQNEAQ. Trimming stripped 9 bases from V and 1 base from J, with 18 bases between. The CDR3 covers 15 residues. CDR3 coding DNA: TGTGCCAGTCAGCTAGGTGGGAGGAGGAACACTGAAGCTTTCTTT. Amino acids: CASQLGGRRNTEAFF.